This T cell receptor (beta chain) came from a study of blood T cell repertoires in COVID-19. Study summary: T cells, B-cell-depleted T cells, or PBMCs provided the cDNA or gDNA that served as material.

The CDR3 is made up of 13 amino acids. Germline V CDR1 and CDR2: MNHEY, SVGAGI. V lost 5 bases and J lost 3; bases outside the gene matches: 1. Repertoires were generated with immunoSEQ multiplex PCR, while TCRdb's copy carries only in-frame clones and drops some. The table records roughly 200,000 clones, around 85% of them present only once. Sequences were obtained from PBMCs or T cells enriched from blood (not recorded which). The sequence was obtained from a middle-aged man who had recovered from COVID-19. This sequence joins TRBV6-5 and TRBJ1-3; 7 nucleotides line up with TRBD1. CDR3 sequence: CASSRQGGNTIYF. The CDR3 DNA sequence: TGTGCCAGCAGTCGACAGGGTGGAAACACCATATATTTT.